The entry below describes one TCR beta chain. The junction departs from the called germline gene at one end, perhaps through a read error. The data stem from a study of molecular identifiers for immune sequencing clone quantification. TCRdb redid the calling of the PCR reads with MiXCR, one entry per CDR3 protein. The sample includes 45,000 to 55,000 distinct CDR3 sequences, 35% to 40% seen only once; the top ten take 3.8%. The CDR3 runs to 12 residues. Germline values: CDR1 SEHNR, CDR2 FQNEAQ (reference sequence). This receptor was obtained from a human donor in good health. Some libraries in this study had Jurkat cell RNA spiked in. The J gene is TRBJ1-1, the V gene TRBV7-9, with TRBD1 matching 9 bases. The sample comprised naive CD8+ T cells from blood, with Jurkat cell RNA spiked in. Subset reported: FACS-sorted CD8+CD4-CCR7+CD45RA+ naive T cells. CDR3 nucleotides: TGTGTCAGCAGCCTACAGGGGGCTCCAGCTTTCTTT. Encoded protein: CVSSLQGAPAFF.